This entry is about one T cell receptor (beta chain). Its antigen is as yet unknown. The data were obtained in a study of CXCR3-negative and CXCR3-positive naive CD8 T cells. For the study at large: Sequencing yielded approximately 130 million TRB reads, roughly 1.5 +/- 0.3 million per library. Broader study findings: TRB CDR3s were more hydrophobic in CXCR3-positive than in CXCR3-negative naive cells. CXCR3-negative and CXCR3-positive naive cells shared comparable TRBV-TRBJ usage, but memory cells did not.

Naivety in CD8+ T cells corresponded to a CD45RO-CCR7+CD27+CD95- phenotype. UMI-labeled TRB cDNA libraries were prepared by 5' RACE. With the 5' RACE reads reprocessed, TCRdb shows one record per CDR3 protein and no DNA. The table lists roughly 80,000 distinct CDR3 sequences. Germline V CDR1 and CDR2: SNHLY, FYNNEI. This CDR3 is built from 13 residues. The rearrangement uses TRBV2 and TRBJ1-2; there is no DNA to check the TCRdb D call of TRBD1. The receptor was isolated from a human donor in good health. Some clones in this sample may be carry-over from other donors' samples. Sample: naive CXCR3+ CD8+ T cells from blood. The sample's subset: CD45RO-CCR7+CD27+CD95- naive CD8+ T cells expressing CXCR3 (TNR3+). Here the CDR3 reads CASSDRVGYGYTF. Full variable domain (rest looked up from reference TRBV2 and TRBJ1-2): EPEVTQTPSHQVTQMGQEVILRCVPISNHLYFYWYRQILGQKVEFLVSFYNNEISEKSEIFDDQFSVERPDGSNFTLKIRSTKLEDSAMYFCASSDRVGYGYTFGSGTRLTVV.